Here is one TCR beta chain with its context. Its antigen remains unidentified. CDR1 is PRHDT and CDR2 is FYEKMQ in the germline V gene (reference sequence). Trimming took 5 bases from V and 6 from J; bases not matched to a gene: 5. The CDR3 loop spans 13 amino acids. The record originates from a study of regulatory T cells in long-lasting Graves disease. This sample's time point: newly diagnosed GD, antithyroid drugs for less than 3 months. TCR sequences were obtained from RNA taken from PBMCs. CDR3 regions were amplified by Arm-PCR using iRepertoire HTBI primers to build TCR beta libraries. One entry per CDR3 protein results from TCRdb running MiXCR on the multiplex PCR reads. The sample has 520,000 or so distinct CDR3 sequences, around 12% seen once. Findings of the study overall: A greater number of public clonotypes (roughly 2,800) was shared by persistent patients than by new patients (over 900).

In addition, the sample was reused for a study of T cells in Graves' hyperthyroidism and ophthalmopathy. That source notes: The study based diagnoses on clinical symptoms, serum thyroxine and TRAb, thyroid ultrasound and orbital computed tomography. In blood, most of the thyroid clonotypes expanded above 0.001 were also present. With a median lead of approximately 6.4 months before onset, the model predicted ophthalmopathy.

This sequence was found in a woman in her twenties or thirties with Graves disease. The source was peripheral blood mononuclear cells (PBMCs), collected at new diagnosis, from a patient treated with antithyroid drugs. The chain recombines TRBV13 with TRBJ2-7, with TRBD1 identical over 9 bases. The CDR3 loop reads CASSGGQGLEQYF. For the CDR3, the DNA is TGTGCCAGCAGCGGGGGACAGGGACTCGAGCAGTACTTC.